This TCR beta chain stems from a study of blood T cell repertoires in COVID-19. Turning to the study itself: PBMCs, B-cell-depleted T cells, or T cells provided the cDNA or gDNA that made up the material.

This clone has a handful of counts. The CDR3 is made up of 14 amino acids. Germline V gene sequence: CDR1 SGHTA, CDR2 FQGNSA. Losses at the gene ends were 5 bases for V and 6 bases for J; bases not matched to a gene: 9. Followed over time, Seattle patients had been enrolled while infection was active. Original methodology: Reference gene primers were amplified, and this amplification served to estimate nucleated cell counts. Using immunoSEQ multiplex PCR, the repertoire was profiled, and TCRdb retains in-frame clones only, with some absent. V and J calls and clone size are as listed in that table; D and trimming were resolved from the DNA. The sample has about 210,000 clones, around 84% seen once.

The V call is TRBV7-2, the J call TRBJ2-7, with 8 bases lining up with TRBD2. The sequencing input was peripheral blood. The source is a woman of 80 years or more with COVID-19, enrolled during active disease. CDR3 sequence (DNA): TGTGCCAGCAGCCCAGAAGGACTAGCACTCGAGCAGTACTTC. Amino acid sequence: CASSPEGLALEQYF.